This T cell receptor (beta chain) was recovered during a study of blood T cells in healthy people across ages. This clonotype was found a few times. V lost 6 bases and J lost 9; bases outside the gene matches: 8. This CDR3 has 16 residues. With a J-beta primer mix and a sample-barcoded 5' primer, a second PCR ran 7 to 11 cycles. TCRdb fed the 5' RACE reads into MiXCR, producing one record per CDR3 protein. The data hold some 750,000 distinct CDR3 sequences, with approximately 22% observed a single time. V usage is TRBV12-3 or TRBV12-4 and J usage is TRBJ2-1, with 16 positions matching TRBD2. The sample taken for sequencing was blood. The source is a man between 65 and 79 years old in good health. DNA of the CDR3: TGTGCCAGCAGAACTACCGGGACTAGCGGGGGGGTTGAGCAGTTCTTC. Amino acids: CASRTTGTSGGVEQFF.